The 17 T cell receptor beta chains reported below all come from one sample, sequenced in a study of T-cell memory formation after mild COVID-19. TCRdb passed the 5' RACE reads through MiXCR, listing each CDR3 protein once. The sample consists of about 350,000 distinct CDR3 sequences, approximately 14% of them appearing once. Sequencing was performed on PBMCs or a T cell subset sorted from them (not recorded which). These receptors all stem from a man aged 18 to 29 who had mild COVID-19 (a few samples of this study predate the infection). Cell type and time point are not known.

V gene TRBV6-5 combines with J gene TRBJ1-6; perhaps TRBD1 as D (5 bases). The V and J ends lost 6 bases and 10 bases respectively, with 19 bases between them. The germline gives CDR1 MNHEY, CDR2 SVGAGI. The CDR3 has 15 amino acids. The CDR3, as DNA: TGTGCCAGCAGCCGCTCTCCAAGGGGTGGATCACCCCTCCACTTT. Amino acids: CASSRSPRGGSPLHF.

This clonotype has just a few counts. This sequence joins TRBV2 and TRBJ2-4; the D gene could be TRBD1 or TRBD2 (6 bases each). The germline V and J ends were trimmed by 2 bases and 6 bases, with 14 bases remaining between them. This CDR3 is 15 amino acids long. From germline, CDR1 is SNHLY and CDR2 FYNNEI. The CDR3 region is CASSEYPGAINIQYF. In DNA form, the CDR3 reads TGTGCCAGCAGTGAATATCCGGGGGCTATAAACATTCAGTACTTC.

This clonotype has just a few counts. The rearrangement links TRBV3-1 to TRBJ2-5; D call uncertain. Germline V gives CDR1 LGHDT, CDR2 YNNKEL (reference sequence). The CDR3 is 12 residues long. Trimming shortened V by 8 bases and J by 4 bases, and 11 bases separated the two germline ends. CDR3 bases: TGTGCCAGCGCAATAGCTGGAGAGACCCAGTACTTC. Its protein is CASAIAGETQYF.

A few counts support this clonotype. The rearrangement links TRBV25-1 to TRBJ2-7, with 7 bases aligning to TRBD1. CDR3 length: 13 amino acids. With 4 bases clipped from V and 2 bases from J, the junction kept 2 bases outside the gene matches. Germline V CDR1 and CDR2: MGHDK, SYGVNS. Here the CDR3 reads CASSATGTYEQYF. DNA of the CDR3: TGTGCCAGCAGTGCGACAGGGACCTACGAGCAGTACTTC.

This clonotype has more than one count but fewer than ten. V usage is TRBV2 and J usage is TRBJ2-5, with 11 bases identical to TRBD2. V lost 7 bases to trimming and J lost 8 bases; unmatched junction nucleotides: 9. The CDR3 is 14 amino acids. CDR1 is SNHLY, CDR2 FYNNEI, per germline. DNA of the CDR3: TGTGCCAGCACCGAGGGTACTAGCGGGGGTACCCAGTACTTC. The encoded protein is CASTEGTSGGTQYF. Full variable domain (remainder filled in from reference TRBV2 and TRBJ2-5): EPEVTQTPSHQVTQMGQEVILRCVPISNHLYFYWYRQILGQKVEFLVSFYNNEISEKSEIFDDQFSVERPDGSNFTLKIRSTKLEDSAMYFCASTEGTSGGTQYFGPGTRLLVL.

This chain links TRBV27 with TRBJ2-1, with TRBD2 identical over 7 bases. This CDR3 spans 15 amino acids. Germline CDR1 MNHEY, CDR2 SMNVEV (reference sequence). Trimming removed 4 bases from V and 4 bases from J; junction bases left unmatched: 7. The CDR3: CASSSYGGRYNEQFF. In DNA form, the CDR3 reads TGTGCCAGCAGTTCCTACGGGGGGAGGTACAATGAGCAGTTCTTC.

This clonotype showed up just a few times. The gene calls are TRBV5-5 and TRBJ2-2; D remains ambiguous. CDR3 length: 14 amino acids. V was pared by 4 bases and J by 7 bases, with 14 bases between. Germline CDR1 SGHKS, CDR2 YYEKEE (reference sequence). Here the CDR3 reads CASSLEGYGGELFF. CDR3 nucleotides: TGTGCCAGCAGCCTGGAAGGGTACGGCGGGGAGCTGTTTTTT.

The J gene is TRBJ2-6, the V gene TRBV5-1; 8 nucleotides agree with TRBD2. Germline V gives CDR1 SGHRS, CDR2 YFSETQ. The trim removed 4 bases at V and 0 bases at J, leaving 9 bases unmatched. The CDR3 loop spans 18 amino acids. The CDR3 DNA follows: TGCGCCAGCAGCAGCGGGGGTACCTCTAACTCTGGGGCCAACGTCCTGACTTTC. Amino acid sequence: CASSSGGTSNSGANVLTF.

On this clonotype: Sequence at one end of the junction differs from germline and may be a read error. The genes are TRBV2 and TRBJ2-5; 13 bases fit TRBD2. Germline lookup yields CDR1 SNHLY and CDR2 FYNNEI. The CDR3 is 17 amino acids. CDR3 in DNA: TGTGCCAGCAGTAAAGCTACTAGCGGGGGGGAACAAGAGACCCAGTACTTC. Encoded protein: CASSKATSGGEQETQYF.

The rearrangement uses TRBV5-5 and TRBJ2-3, with D unclear. V was cut by 0 bases and J by 2 bases, with 4 bases left in between. Germline CDR1 SGHKS, CDR2 YYEKEE (reference sequence). The CDR3 consists of 13 residues. CDR3 sequence: CASSLDHTDTQYF. CDR3 nucleotide sequence: TGTGCCAGCAGCTTGGATCACACAGATACGCAGTATTTT.

The chain uses TRBV2 and TRBJ2-2; 7 bases fit TRBD2. V was pared by 5 bases and J by 0 bases, with 6 bases of the junction left unmatched. This CDR3 comprises 16 residues. The germline V gene has CDR1 SNHLY and CDR2 FYNNEI. The CDR3 sequence: CASSPTSAANTGELFF. The CDR3 DNA follows: TGTGCCAGCAGTCCAACTAGCGCCGCGAACACCGGGGAGCTGTTTTTT.

This clonotype was recorded at least ten times. The V gene is TRBV5-1, the J gene TRBJ2-2; possibly TRBD2 for D (5 bases). The CDR3 runs to 17 residues. The ends were cut back, 0 bases at V and 4 bases at J, with 16 bases in the middle. Germline assignment: CDR1 SGHRS and CDR2 YFSETQ. CDR3 amino acids: CASSLVLDGRATGELFF. CDR3 DNA: TGCGCCAGCAGCTTGGTCCTGGACGGGCGGGCCACCGGGGAGCTGTTTTTT.

The J gene is TRBJ2-5, the V gene TRBV6-5, with D maybe TRBD1 (6 bases). Trimming left V 6 bases short and J 4 bases short, with 15 bases between. This CDR3 is built from 14 residues. Germline values: CDR1 MNHEY, CDR2 SVGAGI. The CDR3 DNA is TGTGCCAGCAGCCCCCCACAGGGCCGAGAGACCCAGTACTTC. Amino acid sequence: CASSPPQGRETQYF.

The chain combines TRBV24-1 with TRBJ2-5, with D possibly TRBD1 on 6 matching bases. The CDR3 totals 15 residues. Between the trimmed V and J ends, which lost 5 bases and 1 base, there was a span of 13 bases. Per the germline V gene, CDR1 is KGHDR and CDR2 is SFDVKD. The CDR3, as DNA: TGTGCCACCAGTGCACAGCAGGGGAGCCAAGAGACCCAGTACTTC. This encodes CATSAQQGSQETQYF.

V is TRBV7-9 and J is TRBJ2-5; the D gene is possibly TRBD2 (5 bases). Per the germline V gene, CDR1 is SEHNR and CDR2 is FQNEAQ (reference sequence). The CDR3 has 14 residues. V shed 2 bases and J shed 1 base, with 8 bases lying between them. The DNA of the CDR3 is TGTGCCAGCAGCTTAAGGAGGTCCCAAGAGACCCAGTACTTC. This translates into CASSLRRSQETQYF.

The chain joins TRBV18 to TRBJ2-7; D remains unclear. The V and J ends lost 2 bases and 4 bases respectively, with 12 bases between them. This CDR3 contains 14 residues. Germline CDR1 reads KGHSH; CDR2 reads LQKENI. The CDR3 bases are TGTGCCAGCTCACCAGGGCCGTCCCCGTACGAGCAGTACGTC. It encodes CASSPGPSPYEQYV.

This clonotype has just a few counts. This chain connects TRBV29-1 to TRBJ1-2; D call uncertain. This CDR3 has 11 amino acids. Trimming shortened V by 4 bases and J by 8 bases, and 11 bases separated the two germline ends. The V gene's germline CDR1 is SQVTM and CDR2 ANQGSEA. The CDR3 reads CSVALSWGYTF. The CDR3 nucleotides are TGCAGCGTTGCCTTGTCCTGGGGCTACACCTTC.